These 24 T cell receptor beta chains were all obtained from the same sample, sequenced in a study of blood T cell repertoires in COVID-19. TCRdb keeps only in-frame clones here, not all; method: immunoSEQ multiplex PCR. Here the sample spans roughly 170,000 clones, about 72% being singletons. Sequenced: PBMCs or T cells enriched from blood (not recorded which). The receptors were gathered from a woman aged 45-65 years who had recovered from COVID-19.

The chain carries TRBV4-1 and TRBJ2-4, with 10 bases lining up with TRBD1. J lost 0 bases, V lost 3 bases, and 11 bases had no gene match. CDR1 is MGHRA, CDR2 YSYEKL, per germline. The CDR3 length is 19 residues. Here the CDR3 DNA reads TGCGCCAGCAGCCATGTCATTGGACAGGGGGTGATAGCCAAAAACATTCAGTACTTC. This gives the protein CASSHVIGQGVIAKNIQYF.

As concerns this clone: The same CDR3 also results from other DNA sequences found in this sample. This rearrangement joins TRBV3-1 (or the pseudogene TRBV3-2) to TRBJ2-1; 10 positions match TRBD2. J lost 2 bases, V lost 4 bases, and 2 bases had no gene match. This CDR3 spans 15 amino acids. Germline V gene data show CDR1 as LGHDT and CDR2 as YNNKEL (reference sequence). The CDR3 is CASSRLAGAYNEQFF. For the CDR3, the DNA is TGTGCCAGCAGCCGCCTAGCGGGGGCCTACAATGAGCAGTTCTTC.

J is TRBJ2-1 and V is TRBV3-1 (or the pseudogene TRBV3-2); the match to TRBD1 covers 7 bases. Losses at the gene ends were 5 bases for V and 5 bases for J; bases not matched to a gene: 9. The CDR3 loop spans 15 amino acids. Germline lookup yields CDR1 LGHDT and CDR2 YNNKEL (reference sequence). This chain's CDR3 is CASSFPGTAHNEQFF. CDR3 DNA: TGTGCCAGCAGCTTTCCCGGGACAGCCCACAATGAGCAGTTCTTC.

Only one count was recorded for this clone. The chain links TRBV5-1 to TRBJ1-1; perhaps TRBD1 as D (6 bases). Germline CDR1 and CDR2: SGHRS and YFSETQ. Trimming left V 4 bases short and J 1 base short, with 11 bases between. The CDR3 runs 14 residues. The CDR3 sequence: CASSPDRANTEAFF. The CDR3 nucleotides are TGCGCCAGCAGCCCGGACAGAGCGAACACTGAAGCTTTCTTT.

This sequence joins TRBV5-1 and TRBJ1-2; 7 positions agree with TRBD1. V gave up 3 bases and J gave up 1 base; unmatched junction bases: 9. CDR1 is SGHRS, CDR2 YFSETQ, per germline. CDR3 length: 16 residues. This CDR3 reads CASSSAPGQLNYGYTF. The CDR3, as DNA: TGCGCCAGCAGCTCCGCCCCGGGACAGCTTAACTATGGCTACACCTTC.

The rearrangement links TRBV7-6 to TRBJ2-1; 8 bases line up with TRBD1. Germline lookup yields CDR1 SGHVS and CDR2 FNYEAQ. The length of the CDR3 is 16 residues. The V and J ends lost 5 bases and 9 bases, in that order; junction bases with no gene match: 15. The DNA of the CDR3 is TGTGCCAGCAGCCCTTCCTGGACAGGGTTGGACATTGAGCAGTTCTTC. The encoded protein is CASSPSWTGLDIEQFF.

The chain recombines TRBV15 with TRBJ1-1; 7 positions agree with TRBD1. From germline, CDR1 is LNHNV and CDR2 YYDKDF (reference sequence). The CDR3 spans 14 residues. V shed 5 bases and J 4 bases; nucleotides not matched to a gene: 7. CDR3 loop: CATSASGQRTEAFF. The CDR3, as DNA: TGTGCCACCAGCGCCTCGGGACAGCGCACTGAAGCTTTCTTT. Complete variable domain (other parts from reference TRBV15 and TRBJ1-1): DAMVIQNPRYQVTQFGKPVTLSCSQTLNHNVMYWYQQKSSQAPKLLFHYYDKDFNNEADTPDNFQSRRPNTSFCFLDIRSPGLGDTAMYLCATSASGQRTEAFFGQGTRLTVV.

This sequence joins TRBV9 and TRBJ2-5, with 12 bases matching TRBD2. Unmatched junction bases numbered 7, after V lost 3 bases and J lost 4 bases. Germline V gene lookup returns CDR1 SGDLS and CDR2 YYNGEE. The CDR3 runs to 16 residues. DNA for the CDR3: TGTGCCAGCAGCGCGAGAGGACTAGCGGGAACAGAGACCCAGTACTTC. Its protein product is CASSARGLAGTETQYF.

The chain employs TRBV6-2 or TRBV6-3 and TRBJ2-7; 13 positions match TRBD2. Germline V gene data show CDR1 as MNHEY and CDR2 as SVGEGT. The V segment lost 5 bases and the J segment 4 bases; nucleotides outside the gene matches: 11. This CDR3 is 17 amino acids long. The CDR3 is CASSTPTRTSGRYEQYF. The CDR3 DNA sequence: TGTGCCAGCAGTACCCCAACTAGGACTAGCGGGAGATACGAGCAGTACTTC.

The rearrangement joins TRBV4-1 to TRBJ2-5; possibly TRBD2 for D (6 bases). CDR1 and CDR2 (germline): MGHRA, YSYEKL. V dropped 5 bases and J dropped 4 bases, with 23 bases sitting between them. This CDR3 is 17 amino acids long. The DNA of the CDR3 is TGCGCCAGCAGCGAAAACTTAATGCGTGGCGGGGCAGAGACCCAGTACTTC. Translation gives CASSENLMRGGAETQYF.

The chain carries TRBV7-9 and TRBJ2-1, with 8 bases matching TRBD1. V lost 4 bases, J lost 7 bases, and 9 bases stayed unmatched. Germline values: CDR1 SEHNR, CDR2 FQNEAQ (reference sequence). This CDR3 spans 15 amino acids. CDR3 sequence: CASSSGQGTRNEQFF. The CDR3 DNA is TGTGCCAGCAGCTCCGGACAGGGCACGAGGAATGAGCAGTTCTTC. The whole variable domain, filled in from reference TRBV7-9 and TRBJ2-1, reads DTGVSQNPRHKITKRGQNVTFRCDPISEHNRLYWYRQTLGQGPEFLTYFQNEAQLEKSRLLSDRFSAERPKGSFSTLEIQRTEQGDSAMYLCASSSGQGTRNEQFFGPGTRLTVL.

V is TRBV4-2 and J is TRBJ2-3; tentative D call: TRBD1 (5 bases). The length of the CDR3 is 15 residues. Between the trimmed V and J ends, which lost 0 bases and 4 bases, there was a span of 11 bases. Germline V lookup: CDR1 LGHNA, CDR2 YNFKEQ. For the CDR3, the DNA is TGTGCCAGCAGCCAAGATTGGGCAGGGTCAGATACGCAGTATTTT. Its translation is CASSQDWAGSDTQYF.

The chain employs TRBV12-5 and TRBJ2-1, with 8 bases that match TRBD1. Germline assignment: CDR1 LGHNT and CDR2 FRNRAP. The CDR3 spans 15 residues. Trimming at V came to 1 base and at J to 2 bases, leaving 1 base not matched to a gene. The DNA for the CDR3 is TGTGCTAGTGGTTTGGCAGGGGGCGCCTACAATGAGCAGTTCTTC. Protein product: CASGLAGGAYNEQFF. Variable domain in full (rest from reference TRBV12-5 and TRBJ2-1): DARVTQTPRHKVTEMGQEVTMRCQPILGHNTVFWYRQTMMQGLELLAYFRNRAPLDDSGMPKDRFSAEMPDATLATLKIQPSEPRDSAVYFCASGLAGGAYNEQFFGPGTRLTVL.

The gene calls are TRBV5-8 and TRBJ1-4; D remains unclear. V was cut by 4 bases and J by 3 bases, with 16 bases left in between. Germline values: CDR1 SGHTS, CDR2 YDEGEE. The CDR3 is made up of 16 amino acids. This CDR3 reads CASSRVVTQPNEKLFF. The CDR3 region has the DNA TGTGCCAGCAGCCGCGTCGTGACACAACCTAATGAAAAACTGTTTTTT. Filled out from reference TRBV5-8 and TRBJ1-4, the complete variable domain reads EAGVTQSPTHLIKTRGQQATLRCSPISGHTSVYWYQQALGLGLQFLLWYDEGEERNRGNFPPRFSGRQFPNYSSELNVNALELEDSALYLCASSRVVTQPNEKLFFGSGTQLSVL.

The chain joins TRBV28 to TRBJ1-5, with D possibly being TRBD1 (5 bases). This CDR3 contains 15 residues. Trimming left V 5 bases short and J 8 bases short, with 19 bases between. Germline CDR1 MDHEN, CDR2 SYDVKM. The CDR3 sequence is CASSLSGLSVEPQHF. The DNA of the CDR3 is TGTGCCAGCAGTCTCTCGGGACTCTCCGTAGAGCCCCAGCATTTT.

The chain employs TRBV29-1 and TRBJ2-2; D gene unclear. Trimming took off 3 bases at V and 5 bases at J, with 7 bases between the two ends. This CDR3 region has 12 residues. Germline V gives CDR1 SQVTM, CDR2 ANQGSEA. The CDR3 sequence is CSVDESTGELFF. The DNA of the CDR3 is TGCAGCGTTGACGAGAGTACCGGGGAGCTGTTTTTT.

CDR3 sequence: CASSLGRAIQETQYF. The CDR3 nucleotides read TGCGCCAGCAGCTTGGGGCGGGCCATCCAAGAGACCCAGTACTTC. The chain is built from TRBV5-1 and TRBJ2-5; perhaps TRBD2 as D (5 bases). The V end was cut by 0 bases, the J end by 1 base, with 10 bases between. Germline CDR1 and CDR2: SGHRS and YFSETQ. The CDR3 runs 15 residues.

This clone was picked up one time. This chain joins TRBV28 and TRBJ2-5; D is possibly TRBD1 (5 bases). Germline CDR1 MDHEN, CDR2 SYDVKM. The V end was cut by 5 bases, the J end by 5 bases, with 12 bases between. The CDR3 is made up of 13 amino acids. The DNA of the CDR3 is TGTGCCAGCAGTCTGGGGCTTAAGGAGACCCAGTACTTC. Its translation is CASSLGLKETQYF.

The chain uses TRBV29-1 and TRBJ1-4; D possibly corresponds to TRBD1 (6 bases). Trimming stripped 6 bases from V and 2 bases from J, with 13 bases between. The germline V gene encodes CDR1 SQVTM and CDR2 ANQGSEA. The CDR3 loop spans 14 amino acids. The CDR3 DNA reads TGCAGCGTCACGGCCCAGGGGACTAATGAAAAACTGTTTTTT. Encoded protein: CSVTAQGTNEKLFF. Supplemented by reference TRBV29-1 and TRBJ1-4, the full variable domain reads SAVISQKPSRDICQRGTSLTIQCQVDSQVTMMFWYRQQPGQSLTLIATANQGSEATYESGFVIDKFPISRPNLTFSTLTVSNMSPEDSSIYLCSVTAQGTNEKLFFGSGTQLSVL.

This clone was seen a handful of times. The chain is built from TRBV27 and TRBJ1-5; a possible D gene is TRBD1 (6 bases). V lost 5 bases and J 2 bases, leaving 16 bases between the germline ends. The length of the CDR3 is 16 residues. Germline assignment: CDR1 MNHEY and CDR2 SMNVEV (reference sequence). CDR3 DNA sequence: TGTGCCAGCAGTGGGACCGGGCCAGGGGGCAATCAGCCCCAGCATTTT. It yields the protein CASSGTGPGGNQPQHF.

The chain uses TRBV5-3 and TRBJ1-5; 10 nucleotides line up with TRBD1. TRBV5-3 is designated an ORF whose function remains uncertain. The V segment lost 4 bases and the J segment 1 base; nucleotides outside the gene matches: 8. The CDR3 has 17 residues. The CDR3 sequence is CARSRQGANLSNQPQHF. CDR3 nucleotides: TGTGCCAGAAGCCGACAGGGGGCTAACTTGAGCAATCAGCCCCAGCATTTT.

The chain carries TRBV4-2 and TRBJ2-2, with D tentatively TRBD2 (6 bases). The V gene lost 0 bases and the J gene lost 1 base, with 12 bases spanning the gap. Germline CDR1 and CDR2: LGHNA and YNFKEQ. The CDR3 length is 17 residues. The CDR3 DNA follows: TGTGCCAGCAGCCAAGACCCGAGCGGGCGGAACACCGGGGAGCTGTTTTTT. It encodes CASSQDPSGRNTGELFF.

This sequence joins TRBV10-3 and TRBJ1-5, with 7 positions matching TRBD1. The CDR3 extends over 13 amino acids. V dropped 8 bases and J dropped 6; count of bases not matched to a gene: 7. Per germline, CDR1 ENHRY and CDR2 SYGVKD. CDR3 region: CAIRQGQGQPQHF. The CDR3 DNA is TGTGCCATCCGACAGGGACAAGGTCAGCCCCAGCATTTT.

This clone was observed a few times. V usage is TRBV5-5 and J usage is TRBJ1-2; possible D gene TRBD1, 6 bases. Germline CDR1 and CDR2: SGHKS and YYEKEE (reference sequence). CDR3 size: 13 residues. The V gene lost 6 bases and the J gene lost 7 bases, with 16 bases spanning the gap. The CDR3 loop is CASTLDSLGGYTF. The CDR3 DNA reads TGTGCCAGCACCCTGGACAGCTTAGGTGGCTACACCTTC.